This T cell receptor (beta chain) appears in the sequencing data of a study of regulatory T cells in long-lasting Graves disease. To make TCR beta libraries, researchers used iRepertoire HTBI primers and Arm-PCR of CDR3 regions. In TCRdb, the multiplex PCR reads were re-called with MiXCR into one record per CDR3 protein. The sample shows around 400,000 distinct CDR3 sequences, around 16% of them seen only once. Documented time point: newly diagnosed GD, antithyroid drugs for less than 3 months. PBMCs provided the RNA from which the TCR library was made. Xi'an, China, was home to the endocrinology department that provided patients. General study points: Patients with persistent Graves' had lower TCR diversity than newly diagnosed patients.

A note on this clonotype: Its matching antigen is unknown.

This clonotype was sampled from a female donor with Graves disease. The source was peripheral blood mononuclear cells (PBMCs), collected at new diagnosis, from a patient treated with antithyroid drugs.

The CDR3 protein is CASSIDRGPYEQYF. In DNA, the CDR3 is TGTGCCAGTAGTATTGACAGGGGCCCCTACGAGCAGTACTTC. V usage is TRBV19 and J usage is TRBJ2-7, with TRBD1 identical over 8 bases. Trimming at V came to 3 bases and at J to 2 bases, leaving 3 bases not matched to a gene. The CDR3 totals 14 residues. Germline V gene lookup returns CDR1 LNHDA and CDR2 SQIVND (reference sequence).